This T cell receptor (beta chain) was identified during a study of tumor-infiltrating lymphocytes in localized non-small cell lung cancer. Study information: From each patient, both tumor and uninvolved lung, non-adjacent to tumor, were sampled. Study results and caveats: Higher tumor T cell infiltration than in uninvolved lung was supported by TCRbeta sequencing.

A note on this clone: Its antigen is unknown.

Germline values: CDR1 GTSNPN, CDR2 SVGIG (reference sequence). The length of the CDR3 is 13 residues. With 2 bases removed from V and 4 bases from J, the gap between germline ends came to 11 bases. This table comes from immunoSEQ multiplex PCR, and its TCRdb copy is limited to in-frame clones, with some not included. The sample holds 8,000 to 10,000 clones; more than 75% are singletons and the top ten take 9.8%. The V gene is TRBV30, the J gene TRBJ1-1; D is possibly TRBD1 (6 bases). The clonotype originates from a human donor with non-small cell lung cancer. Sequenced: lung tumor tissue. The CDR3 DNA follows: TGTGCCTGGAGTACAGGGTTGGGCACTGAAGCTTTCTTT. This gives the protein CAWSTGLGTEAFF.